This record looks at one T cell receptor beta chain sequence and its context. These data originate in a study of blood T cell repertoires in COVID-19. Looking at the study overall: The analysed material was cDNA or gDNA that came from T cells, B-cell-depleted T cells, or PBMCs.

The CDR3 length is 18 residues. Per the germline V gene, CDR1 is SGHNT and CDR2 is YENEEA. Trimming removed 3 bases from V and 4 bases from J, with 22 bases in between. The assay was immunoSEQ multiplex PCR, and TCRdb's table has in-frame clones only and misses some. Altogether some 200,000 clones are present, 85% to 90% being singletons, with the ten largest covering roughly 0.78%. The chain employs TRBV11-3 and TRBJ2-1; D unclear. This TCR was recovered from a woman in her seventies with acute or convalescent COVID-19. Sample: peripheral blood. The CDR3 DNA sequence: TGTGCCAGCAGCTTTTACGTGCGGTACTCCTCGATATACAATGAGCAGTTCTTC. This gives the protein CASSFYVRYSSIYNEQFF. The whole variable domain, remainder taken from reference TRBV11-3 and TRBJ2-1, is EAGVVQSPRYKIIEKKQPVAFWCNPISGHNTLYWYLQNLGQGPELLIRYENEEAVDDSQLPKDRFSAERLKGVDSTLKIQPAELGDSAVYLCASSFYVRYSSIYNEQFFGPGTRLTVL.